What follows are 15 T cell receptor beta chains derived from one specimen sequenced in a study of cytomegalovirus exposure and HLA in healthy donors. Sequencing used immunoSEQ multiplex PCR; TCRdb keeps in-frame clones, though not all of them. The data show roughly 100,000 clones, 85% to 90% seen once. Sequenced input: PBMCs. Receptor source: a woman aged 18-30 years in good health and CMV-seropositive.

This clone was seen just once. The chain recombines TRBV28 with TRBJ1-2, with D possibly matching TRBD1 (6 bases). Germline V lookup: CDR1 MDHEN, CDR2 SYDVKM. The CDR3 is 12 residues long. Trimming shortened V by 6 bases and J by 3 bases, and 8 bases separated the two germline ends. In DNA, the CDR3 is TGTGCCAGCAGGAAGGGGGACTATGGCTACACCTTC. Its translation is CASRKGDYGYTF.

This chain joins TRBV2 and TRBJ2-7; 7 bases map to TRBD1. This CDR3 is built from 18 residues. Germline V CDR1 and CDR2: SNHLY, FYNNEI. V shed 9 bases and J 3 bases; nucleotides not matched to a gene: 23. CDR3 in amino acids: CASLPGTERTRRLYEQYF. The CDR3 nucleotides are TGTGCCAGTCTCCCCGGGACAGAAAGAACCCGTCGACTCTACGAGCAGTACTTC.

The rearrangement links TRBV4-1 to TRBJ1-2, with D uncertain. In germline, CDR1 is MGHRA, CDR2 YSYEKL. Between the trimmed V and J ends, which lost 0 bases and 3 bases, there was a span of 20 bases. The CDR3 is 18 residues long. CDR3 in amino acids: CASSQDGEPGQSYYGYTF. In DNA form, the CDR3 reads TGCGCCAGCAGCCAAGATGGTGAGCCGGGTCAGTCCTACTATGGCTACACCTTC.

DNA of the CDR3: TGTGCCAGCTCACAAGACAACCAAGAGACCCAGTACTTC. Protein: CASSQDNQETQYF. This chain links TRBV18 with TRBJ2-5, with D hard to call. Trimming pared 4 bases from V and 0 bases from J, leaving 6 bases between. In germline, CDR1 is KGHSH, CDR2 LQKENI. This CDR3 region has 13 residues.

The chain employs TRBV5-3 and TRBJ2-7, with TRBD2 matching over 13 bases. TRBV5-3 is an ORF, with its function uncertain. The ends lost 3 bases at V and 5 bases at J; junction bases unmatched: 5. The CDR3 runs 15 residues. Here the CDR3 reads CARSYGLAGVDEQYF. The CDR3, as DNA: TGTGCCAGAAGCTACGGACTAGCGGGAGTTGACGAGCAGTACTTC.

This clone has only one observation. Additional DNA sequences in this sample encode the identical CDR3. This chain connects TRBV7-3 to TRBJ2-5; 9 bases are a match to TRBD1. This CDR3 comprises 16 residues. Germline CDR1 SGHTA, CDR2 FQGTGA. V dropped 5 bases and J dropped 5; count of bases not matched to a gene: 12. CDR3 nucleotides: TGTGCCAGCAGCCGGCGTGGGGGACAGGGTGGGGAGACCCAGTACTTC. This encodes CASSRRGGQGGETQYF. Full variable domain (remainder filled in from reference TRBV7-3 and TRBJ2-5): GAGVSQTPSNKVTEKGKYVELRCDPISGHTALYWYRQSLGQGPEFLIYFQGTGAADDSGLPNDRFFAVRPEGSVSTLKIQRTERGDSAVYLCASSRRGGQGGETQYFGPGTRLLVL.

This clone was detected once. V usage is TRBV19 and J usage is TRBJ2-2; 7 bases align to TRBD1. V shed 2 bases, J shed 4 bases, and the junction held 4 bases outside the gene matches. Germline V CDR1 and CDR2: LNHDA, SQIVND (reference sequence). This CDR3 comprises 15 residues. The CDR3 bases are TGTGCCAGTAGTATATTCCACAGGGGCACCGGGGAGCTGTTTTTT. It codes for CASSIFHRGTGELFF.

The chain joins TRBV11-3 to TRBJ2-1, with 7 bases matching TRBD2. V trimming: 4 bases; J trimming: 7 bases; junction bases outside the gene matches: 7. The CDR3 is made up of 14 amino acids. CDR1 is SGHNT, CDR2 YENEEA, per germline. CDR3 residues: CASSSPYGGNEQFF. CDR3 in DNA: TGTGCCAGCAGCTCCCCGTACGGGGGGAATGAGCAGTTCTTC. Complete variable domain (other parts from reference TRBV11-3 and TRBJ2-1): EAGVVQSPRYKIIEKKQPVAFWCNPISGHNTLYWYLQNLGQGPELLIRYENEEAVDDSQLPKDRFSAERLKGVDSTLKIQPAELGDSAVYLCASSSPYGGNEQFFGPGTRLTVL.

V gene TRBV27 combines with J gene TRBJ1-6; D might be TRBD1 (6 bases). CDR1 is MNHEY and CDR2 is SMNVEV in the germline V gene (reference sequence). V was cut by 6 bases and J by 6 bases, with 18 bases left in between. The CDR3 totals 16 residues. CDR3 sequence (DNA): TGTGCCAGCAGATGGGTTCCGGGCAGGGGTAATTCACCCCTCCACTTT. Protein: CASRWVPGRGNSPLHF.

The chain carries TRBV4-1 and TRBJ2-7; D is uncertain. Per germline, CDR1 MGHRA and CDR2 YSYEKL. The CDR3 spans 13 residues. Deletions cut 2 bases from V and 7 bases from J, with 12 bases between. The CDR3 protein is CASSQLEYVEQYF. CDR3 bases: TGCGCCAGCAGCCAATTGGAGTACGTTGAGCAGTACTTC.

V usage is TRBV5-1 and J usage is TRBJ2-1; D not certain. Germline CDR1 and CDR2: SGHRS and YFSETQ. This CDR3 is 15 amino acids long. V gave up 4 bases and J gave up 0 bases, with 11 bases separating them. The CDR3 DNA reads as TGCGCCAGCAGCCCACACCCAGGCTCCTACAATGAGCAGTTCTTC. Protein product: CASSPHPGSYNEQFF.

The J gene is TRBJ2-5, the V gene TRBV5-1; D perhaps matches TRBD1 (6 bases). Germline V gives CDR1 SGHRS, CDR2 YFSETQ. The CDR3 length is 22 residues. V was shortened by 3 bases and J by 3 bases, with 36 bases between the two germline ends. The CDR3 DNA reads TGCGCCAGCAGCTCAGGACAGTTTGCCGTCGTCGGTGGGGTCGAAACCGAAGAGACCCAGTACTTC. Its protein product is CASSSGQFAVVGGVETEETQYF. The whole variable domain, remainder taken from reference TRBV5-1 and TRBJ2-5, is KAGVTQTPRYLIKTRGQQVTLSCSPISGHRSVSWYQQTPGQGLQFLFEYFSETQRNKGNFPGRFSGRQFSNSRSEMNVSTLELGDSALYLCASSSGQFAVVGGVETEETQYFGPGTRLLVL.

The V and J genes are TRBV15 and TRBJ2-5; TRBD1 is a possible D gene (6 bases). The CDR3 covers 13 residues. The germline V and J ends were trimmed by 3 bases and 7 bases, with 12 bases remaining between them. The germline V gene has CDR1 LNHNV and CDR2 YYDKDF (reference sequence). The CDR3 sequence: CATSRPTRGTQYF. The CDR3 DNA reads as TGTGCCACCAGCAGGCCTACCAGGGGGACCCAGTACTTC. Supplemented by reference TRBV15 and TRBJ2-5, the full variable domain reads DAMVIQNPRYQVTQFGKPVTLSCSQTLNHNVMYWYQQKSSQAPKLLFHYYDKDFNNEADTPDNFQSRRPNTSFCFLDIRSPGLGDTAMYLCATSRPTRGTQYFGPGTRLLVL.

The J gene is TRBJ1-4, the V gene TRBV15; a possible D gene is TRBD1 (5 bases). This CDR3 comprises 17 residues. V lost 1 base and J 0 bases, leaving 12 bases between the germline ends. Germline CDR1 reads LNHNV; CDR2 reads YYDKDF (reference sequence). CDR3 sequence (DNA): TGTGCCACCAGCAGAGCTCCTCAGGGCCCAACTAATGAAAAACTGTTTTTT. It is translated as CATSRAPQGPTNEKLFF.

DNA of the CDR3: TGCGCCAGCAGCCAAGATTTTGCGGGAGCTTCCAAATACAATGAGCAGTTCTTC. Encoded protein: CASSQDFAGASKYNEQFF. The chain uses TRBV4-1 and TRBJ2-1; 7 bases map to TRBD2. V lost 0 bases to trimming and J lost 4 bases; unmatched junction nucleotides: 12. CDR3 length equals 18 residues. Germline CDR1 MGHRA, CDR2 YSYEKL.